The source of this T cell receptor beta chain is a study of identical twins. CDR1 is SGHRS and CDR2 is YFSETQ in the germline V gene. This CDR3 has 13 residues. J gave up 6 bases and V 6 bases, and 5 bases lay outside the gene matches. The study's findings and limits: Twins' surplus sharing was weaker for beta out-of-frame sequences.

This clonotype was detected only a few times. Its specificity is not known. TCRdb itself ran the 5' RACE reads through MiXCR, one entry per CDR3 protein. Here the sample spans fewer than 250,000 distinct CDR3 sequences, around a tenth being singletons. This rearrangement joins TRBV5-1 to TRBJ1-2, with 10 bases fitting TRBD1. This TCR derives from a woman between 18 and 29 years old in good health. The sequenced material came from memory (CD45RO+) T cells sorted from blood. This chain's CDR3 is CASTGQGLDGYTF. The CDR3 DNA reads TGCGCCAGCACGGGACAGGGGCTCGATGGCTACACCTTC.